This TCR beta chain was sequenced for a study of OX40 agonist ivuxolimab in advanced cancers. Study-wide background: Every 2 weeks, patients got intravenous ivuxolimab at one of six dose levels (0.01-10 mg/kg).

Trimming removed 8 bases from V and 5 bases from J, with 15 bases in between. Germline loops: CDR1 MNHEY, CDR2 SVGAGI. This CDR3 has 13 residues. Autoimmune disease history or systemic immunosuppression barred patients. Study-wide points: On average, a greater number of expanded clones characterised CD8+ T cells relative to CD4+. Low normalized clonal expansion also occurred in some nonresponding patients.

This table comes from immunoSEQ multiplex PCR, and its TCRdb copy is limited to in-frame clones, with some not included. The profile shows more than 100,000 clones, 93% of them singletons. To note about this clone: The antigen remains unidentified.

The V call is TRBV6-5, the J call TRBJ2-5, with D unresolved. The receptor was isolated from an adult with an advanced solid tumor such as melanoma, head and neck, liver or kidney cancer. Specimen: CD4+ or CD8+ T cells sorted from blood, collected in a trial of the OX40 agonist ivuxolimab. The CDR3 nucleotides are TGTGCCAGCGCTGGAAGTCAGAGGGAGACCCAGTACTTC. It encodes CASAGSQRETQYF.